This T cell receptor beta chain was identified during a study of vaccination and CD4 T cells after COVID-19. About the study: Overlapping spike peptides of SARS-CoV-2, HCoV-NL63, HCoV-OC43 and HCoV-229E stimulated the cells.

V was cut by 3 bases and J by 7 bases, with 15 bases left in between. Germline CDR1 and CDR2: SGHTA and FQGNSA. The CDR3 sequence is 14 residues long. Oncomine TCR Beta short-read sequencing was applied to DNA from cultured CD4+ T cells. Investigators isolated genomic DNA from cultured CD4+ T cells. TCRdb used MiXCR to reprocess the PCR reads, holding one entry per CDR3 protein. The profile covers 9,400 or so distinct CDR3 sequences, with roughly 44% appearing a single time and 12% taken by the ten largest. A remark on this clonotype: Its specificity is unknown.

Treatment specified: roughly 11-day PBMC culture with coronavirus spike peptide pools or control peptides (ViraFEST assay). The chain combines TRBV7-2 with TRBJ2-5, with D possibly matching TRBD1 (6 bases). The clonotype originates from a human donor who had recovered from COVID-19. Sequenced sample: CD4+ T cells from blood, cultured in vitro. The CDR3 bases are TGTGCCAGCAGCTTGTGGGGGCCCCAGGGGACCCAGTACTTC. It encodes CASSLWGPQGTQYF.